These 31 T cell receptor beta chains were sequenced from one sample in a study of OX40 agonist ivuxolimab in advanced cancers. The method was immunoSEQ multiplex PCR; TCRdb's version includes in-frame clones alone and lacks a portion of them. The sample yields 65,000 to 100,000 clones, approximately 94% seen once. The sequenced sample was CD4+ or CD8+ T cells sorted from blood, obtained in a trial of the OX40 agonist ivuxolimab. The receptor source for this set is an adult with an advanced solid tumor such as melanoma, head and neck, liver or kidney cancer.

CDR3 loop: CASGLDTQNTEAFF. The CDR3 DNA sequence: TGTGCTAGTGGTTTGGACACACAGAACACTGAAGCTTTCTTT. J is TRBJ1-1 and V is TRBV12-5; D is undetermined. The CDR3 is 14 residues long. Germline V gene sequence: CDR1 LGHNT, CDR2 FRNRAP. With 1 base removed from V and 1 base from J, the gap between germline ends came to 7 bases. Drawing the rest from reference TRBV12-5 and TRBJ1-1, the complete variable domain is DARVTQTPRHKVTEMGQEVTMRCQPILGHNTVFWYRQTMMQGLELLAYFRNRAPLDDSGMPKDRFSAEMPDATLATLKIQPSEPRDSAVYFCASGLDTQNTEAFFGQGTRLTVV.

This rearrangement joins TRBV7-3 to TRBJ2-1; TRBD2 matches 7 bases. The CDR3 length is 15 residues. V gave up 4 bases and J gave up 0 bases; unmatched junction bases: 3. Germline V gene lookup returns CDR1 SGHTA and CDR2 FQGTGA. CDR3 in DNA: TGTGCCAGCAGCTCAGCGGGAAGCTCCTACAATGAGCAGTTCTTC. This sequence encodes CASSSAGSSYNEQFF.

This sequence joins TRBV9 and TRBJ2-2; D remains unclear. Trimming cost V 1 base and J 4 bases, with 5 bases left between them. There are 13 residues in the CDR3. Germline-derived CDR1 and CDR2 are SGDLS and YYNGEE. The CDR3 DNA is TGTGCCAGCAGCGTATGGAGCACCGGGGAGCTGTTTTTT. Translated: CASSVWSTGELFF.

This chain joins TRBV5-1 and TRBJ1-1; D uncertain. This CDR3 region has 15 residues. CDR1 is SGHRS and CDR2 is YFSETQ in the germline V gene. V was pared by 3 bases and J by 6 bases, with 18 bases between. CDR3 bases: TGCGCCAGCAGCTACGGTTTGAATTTGGACGCTGAAGCTTTCTTT. Amino acids: CASSYGLNLDAEAFF.

The chain combines TRBV29-1 with TRBJ1-2; TRBD1 matches at 8 bases. The CDR3 runs to 14 residues. J gave up 0 bases and V 6 bases, and 6 bases lay outside the gene matches. Germline-derived CDR1 and CDR2 are SQVTM and ANQGSEA. CDR3 in DNA: TGCAGCGTGGCTCAACAGGGGGCTAACTATGGCTACACCTTC. It specifies CSVAQQGANYGYTF.

The chain employs TRBV5-5 and TRBJ1-1; D may be TRBD1 (5 bases). V was clipped by 5 bases and J by 10 bases, with 15 bases between them. Germline CDR1 SGHKS, CDR2 YYEKEE (reference sequence). This CDR3 spans 12 amino acids. The CDR3 is CASSLPGGGAFF. In DNA, the CDR3 is TGTGCCAGCAGTCTCCCCGGGGGGGGAGCTTTCTTT.

The rearrangement links TRBV27 to TRBJ2-3; D unclear. Germline V gives CDR1 MNHEY, CDR2 SMNVEV (reference sequence). The CDR3 is 12 amino acids. V gave up 5 bases and J gave up 6 bases, with 9 bases separating them. Here the CDR3 DNA reads TGTGCCAGCAGTCAACGGCGGGATACGCAGTATTTT. Amino acid sequence: CASSQRRDTQYF.

The chain employs TRBV19 and TRBJ1-1; D perhaps matches TRBD1 (5 bases). CDR1 is LNHDA and CDR2 is SQIVND in the germline V gene (reference sequence). The CDR3 has 15 amino acids. V lost 3 bases to trimming and J lost 0 bases, with 11 bases between them. CDR3 protein: CASSMYGGMNTEAFF. For the CDR3, the DNA is TGTGCCAGTAGTATGTACGGGGGAATGAACACTGAAGCTTTCTTT.

The chain employs TRBV2 and TRBJ1-1, with D hard to call. The V end lost 8 bases, the J end lost 4 bases, and 8 bases lay between the germline ends. The germline V gene encodes CDR1 SNHLY and CDR2 FYNNEI. The CDR3 runs to 11 residues. CDR3 protein: CASPEATEAFF. CDR3 DNA: TGTGCCAGCCCAGAAGCCACTGAAGCTTTCTTT.

V usage is TRBV2 and J usage is TRBJ2-1; D gene ambiguous. CDR3 length: 11 residues. V lost 3 bases and J lost 10, with 7 bases in between. Germline loops: CDR1 SNHLY, CDR2 FYNNEI. CDR3 sequence (DNA): TGTGCCAGCAGTGAGGCGGTAGAGCAGTTCTTC. This translates into CASSEAVEQFF.

The rearrangement joins TRBV28 to TRBJ2-7, with TRBD2 matching over 7 bases. The CDR3 spans 15 residues. Unmatched junction bases numbered 12, after V lost 4 bases and J lost 6 bases. Germline V gene lookup returns CDR1 MDHEN and CDR2 SYDVKM. The CDR3 DNA reads TGTGCCAGCAGTTCCCCCCCAGCGGGATTGGTCGAGCAGTACTTC. Translation gives CASSSPPAGLVEQYF.

CDR3 bases: TGCGCCATGTCAGTAGGCATAAGCAACCAGGGCGGCGATCAGCCCCAGCATTTT. Its protein is CAMSVGISNQGGDQPQHF. The chain links TRBV10-1 to TRBJ1-5; the D gene is possibly TRBD1 (5 bases). Germline V gives CDR1 WNHNN, CDR2 SYGVQD (reference sequence). V was clipped by 10 bases and J by 5 bases, with 30 bases between them. The CDR3 is 18 amino acids.

This clone was seen only a few times. The V and J genes are TRBV11-3 and TRBJ1-5; TRBD1 matches 11 bases. CDR3 length: 18 amino acids. J gave up 0 bases and V 5 bases, and 9 bases lay outside the gene matches. Germline V gene sequence: CDR1 SGHNT, CDR2 YENEEA. CDR3 residues: CASSDRDRGYYSNQPQHF. In DNA, the CDR3 is TGTGCCAGCAGCGACCGGGACAGGGGGTATTATAGCAATCAGCCCCAGCATTTT.

The chain has TRBV18 and TRBJ1-2; 7 bases agree with TRBD1. Germline CDR1 KGHSH, CDR2 LQKENI. V gave up 8 bases and J gave up 2 bases; unmatched junction bases: 5. This CDR3 has 13 amino acids. CDR3 nucleotides: TGTGCCAGCCAAGACAGGGAAAACTATGGCTACACCTTC. It codes for CASQDRENYGYTF.

V usage is TRBV13 and J usage is TRBJ1-1, with D unclear. This CDR3 is built from 14 residues. The germline V gene encodes CDR1 PRHDT and CDR2 FYEKMQ (reference sequence). Between the trimmed V and J ends, which lost 3 bases and 4 bases, there was a span of 12 bases. The CDR3 protein is CASSFSQGSTEAFF. The DNA of the CDR3 is TGTGCCAGCAGCTTCTCGCAAGGAAGCACTGAAGCTTTCTTT.

The chain links TRBV19 to TRBJ1-4; D is perhaps TRBD1 (6 bases). V was trimmed by 3 bases and J by 5 bases, leaving 16 bases between them. Germline V gene data show CDR1 as LNHDA and CDR2 as SQIVND (reference sequence). This CDR3 is built from 16 residues. This chain's CDR3 is CASSIWGARGNEKLFF. The CDR3, as DNA: TGTGCCAGTAGTATTTGGGGGGCGCGTGGGAATGAAAAACTGTTTTTT.

The gene calls are TRBV5-6 and TRBJ2-1, with 10 bases that match TRBD2. The J segment lost 0 bases and the V segment lost 1 base, leaving 10 bases of the junction unmatched. Germline CDR1 reads SGHDT; CDR2 reads YYEEEE. CDR3 length: 19 amino acids. The CDR3 protein is CASSLTSGVVYGSYNEQFF. DNA for the CDR3: TGTGCCAGCAGCTTGACTAGCGGGGTAGTTTACGGCTCCTACAATGAGCAGTTCTTC.

The J gene is TRBJ1-3, the V gene TRBV28; 7 bases are a match to TRBD1. The CDR3 length is 15 residues. Germline V gene data show CDR1 as MDHEN and CDR2 as SYDVKM. V lost 5 bases, J lost 0 bases, and 4 bases stayed unmatched. The CDR3 reads CASSLYRGSGNTIYF. Here the CDR3 DNA reads TGTGCCAGCAGTCTATACAGGGGCTCTGGAAACACCATATATTTT.

J is TRBJ1-2 and V is TRBV19, with D unclear. Looked up from germline, CDR1 is LNHDA and CDR2 is SQIVND (reference sequence). This CDR3 spans 16 amino acids. The V gene lost 5 bases and the J gene lost 5 bases, with 21 bases spanning the gap. CDR3 region: CASSPPGGVVSYGYTF. Here the CDR3 DNA reads TGTGCCAGTAGTCCGCCCGGCGGGGTGGTATCGTATGGCTACACCTTC.

The V call is TRBV27, the J call TRBJ1-1; 7 nucleotides agree with TRBD1. CDR3 length equals 14 residues. V shed 5 bases, J shed 2 bases, and the junction held 5 bases outside the gene matches. The germline V gene has CDR1 MNHEY and CDR2 SMNVEV (reference sequence). The CDR3 loop reads CASSHGTANTEAFF. The CDR3 DNA reads as TGTGCCAGCAGTCACGGGACAGCTAACACTGAAGCTTTCTTT.

The chain recombines TRBV28 with TRBJ2-1, with D unresolved. The germline V and J ends were trimmed by 5 bases and 10 bases, with 9 bases remaining between them. Germline assignment: CDR1 MDHEN and CDR2 SYDVKM. The length of the CDR3 is 11 residues. The chain's CDR3 is CASSPSSEQFF. In DNA, the CDR3 is TGTGCCAGCAGTCCTTCTTCGGAGCAGTTCTTC.

V usage is TRBV7-9 and J usage is TRBJ2-1; 8 positions match TRBD2. In germline, CDR1 is SEHNR, CDR2 FQNEAQ (reference sequence). V lost 5 bases, J lost 5 bases, and 14 bases stayed unmatched. This CDR3 comprises 17 residues. In nucleotides, the CDR3 is TGTGCCAGCAGCAGCTGGCTAGCGGGTCCCCTCGACAATGAGCAGTTCTTC. This sequence encodes CASSSWLAGPLDNEQFF.

A single count supports this clone. J is TRBJ2-1 and V is TRBV4-3; D ambiguous. The CDR3 is made up of 15 amino acids. Trimming removed 3 bases from V and 0 bases from J, with 9 bases in between. Germline CDR1 LGHNA, CDR2 YSLEER. The CDR3 DNA is TGCGCCAGCAGCCAGACTCCTAGCTCCTACAATGAGCAGTTCTTC. Its translation is CASSQTPSSYNEQFF.

This rearrangement joins TRBV5-4 to TRBJ1-1; D remains ambiguous. The CDR3 covers 15 residues. Deletions cut 1 base from V and 0 bases from J, with 10 bases between. From germline, CDR1 is SGHNT and CDR2 YYREEE (reference sequence). As DNA, the CDR3 is TGTGCCAGCAGCTTGATTGGGGAAATGAACACTGAAGCTTTCTTT. It specifies CASSLIGEMNTEAFF.

The rearrangement uses TRBV4-1 and TRBJ2-3; TRBD2 agrees at 9 bases. The CDR3 contains 17 residues. Germline assignment: CDR1 MGHRA and CDR2 YSYEKL. The ends lost 4 bases at V and 4 bases at J; junction bases unmatched: 12. The CDR3 sequence is CASSLLPSSGRSDTQYF. CDR3 in DNA: TGCGCCAGCAGCCTCTTACCCAGTAGCGGGAGATCAGATACGCAGTATTTT.

V gene TRBV2 combines with J gene TRBJ2-1; 12 nucleotides match TRBD1. Germline values: CDR1 SNHLY, CDR2 FYNNEI. Unmatched junction bases numbered 7, after V lost 10 bases and J lost 6 bases. There are 14 residues in the CDR3. DNA of the CDR3: TGTGCCATCCAGGGACAGGGGGCGGGCAATGAGCAGTTCTTC. Protein: CAIQGQGAGNEQFF.

This chain links TRBV5-6 with TRBJ2-7; D unclear. V was pared by 0 bases and J by 6 bases, with 10 bases between. This CDR3 is 13 amino acids long. From germline, CDR1 is SGHDT and CDR2 YYEEEE. The CDR3 nucleotides read TGTGCCAGCAGCTTGGGGTCGGGCCTCGAGCAGTACTTC. This gives the protein CASSLGSGLEQYF. The full variable domain, in which reference TRBV5-6 and TRBJ2-7 provide the parts outside the CDR3, is DAGVTQSPTHLIKTRGQQVTLRCSPKSGHDTVSWYQQALGQGPQFIFQYYEEEERQRGNFPDRFSGHQFPNYSSELNVNALLLGDSALYLCASSLGSGLEQYFGPGTRLTVT.

This clone showed up just once. The CDR3 region has the DNA TGTGCCAGCAACGCCCGGGACAGGGGTTTAGTCGAGCAGTACTTC. Translation gives CASNARDRGLVEQYF. The rearrangement joins TRBV2 to TRBJ2-7, with TRBD1 identical over 10 bases. CDR1 is SNHLY and CDR2 is FYNNEI in the germline V gene. The CDR3 is 15 residues long. With 7 bases clipped from V and 6 bases from J, the junction kept 12 bases outside the gene matches.

This clone was detected once. The rearrangement joins TRBV5-6 to TRBJ2-1, with 8 bases that match TRBD1. Germline V gene data show CDR1 as SGHDT and CDR2 as YYEEEE. With V trimmed by 5 bases and J by 8 bases, 6 bases remained unmatched. CDR3 length equals 13 residues. CDR3 DNA sequence: TGTGCCAGCAGTTACAGGGGGGTTTATGAGCAGTTCTTC. Translation: CASSYRGVYEQFF. Complete variable domain (other parts from reference TRBV5-6 and TRBJ2-1): DAGVTQSPTHLIKTRGQQVTLRCSPKSGHDTVSWYQQALGQGPQFIFQYYEEEERQRGNFPDRFSGHQFPNYSSELNVNALLLGDSALYLCASSYRGVYEQFFGPGTRLTVL.

This clone has only one observation. The chain employs TRBV4-3 and TRBJ2-3; TRBD2 is a possible D gene (6 bases). Germline CDR1 LGHNA, CDR2 YSLEER. The CDR3 runs to 19 residues. V was pared by 3 bases and J by 5 bases, with 27 bases between. The CDR3 is CASSQRGGQELGVRDTQYF. The DNA of the CDR3 is TGCGCCAGCAGCCAGCGAGGAGGGCAGGAGTTGGGGGTGAGAGATACGCAGTATTTT.

In its sample, this clone was seen once. This sequence joins TRBV6-5 and TRBJ2-7; weak D call: TRBD2 (6 bases). Germline-derived CDR1 and CDR2 are MNHEY and SVGAGI. There are 10 residues in the CDR3. V was shortened by 6 bases and J by 12 bases, with 12 bases between the two germline ends. The DNA for the CDR3 is TGTGCCAGCAGAGGCGGAGGGCCGTACTTC. Translated, it gives CASRGGGPYF.